The sequence of this T cell receptor beta chain was determined in a study of T-cell reconstitution after alpha-beta-depleted transplantation in children. This clonotype came up many times. The authors prepared the TCRbeta library with unique molecular identifiers. TCRdb re-called the PCR reads through MiXCR, storing one row per CDR3 protein. The sample yields more than 500,000 distinct CDR3 sequences, roughly an eighth seen once. The V gene's germline CDR1 is DFQATT and CDR2 SNEGSKA (reference sequence). The CDR3 runs to 14 residues. The origin of this receptor is a female patient aged 2 to 10 who had a stem cell transplant for aplastic anemia, so the T cells may come from the graft donor. The V gene is TRBV20-1, the J gene TRBJ2-1, with a weak D call TRBD1 (5 bases). The specimen was PBMCs, mostly from graft donor cells, collected 180 days after TCRalphabeta/CD19-depleted stem cell transplant. CDR3 nucleotide sequence: TGCACCGCTACAGGCCGAAGCTCCTACAATGAGCAGTTCTTC. It yields the protein CTATGRSSYNEQFF.